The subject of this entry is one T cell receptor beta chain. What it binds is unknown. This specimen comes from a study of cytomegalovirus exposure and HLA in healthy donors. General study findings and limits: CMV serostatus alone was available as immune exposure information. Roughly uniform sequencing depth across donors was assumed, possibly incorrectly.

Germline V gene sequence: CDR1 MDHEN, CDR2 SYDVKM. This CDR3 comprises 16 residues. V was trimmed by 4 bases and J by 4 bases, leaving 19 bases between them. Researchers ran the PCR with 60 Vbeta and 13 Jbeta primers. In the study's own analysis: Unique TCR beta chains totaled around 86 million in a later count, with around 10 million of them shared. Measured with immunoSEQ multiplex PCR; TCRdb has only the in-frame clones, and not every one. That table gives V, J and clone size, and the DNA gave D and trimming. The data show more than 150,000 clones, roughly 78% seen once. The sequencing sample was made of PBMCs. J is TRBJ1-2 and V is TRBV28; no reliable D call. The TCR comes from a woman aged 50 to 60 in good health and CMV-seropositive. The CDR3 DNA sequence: TGTGCCAGCAGTTCTCCGGCGTCGAACAGCGGCTATGGCTACACCTTC. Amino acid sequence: CASSSPASNSGYGYTF.